These 10 T cell receptor beta chains were all obtained from the same sample, sequenced in a study of CD8+ T cells in alopecia areata (dated by TCRdb to between 2018 and 2020). Sample treatment or condition, as interpreted from the label and publication: oral pan-JAK inhibitor, 5-10 mg twice daily. The library was produced with the immunoSEQ multiplex PCR assay. To provide template for TCR sequencing, every sample had RNA extracted and reverse transcribed into cDNA. As stored in TCRdb, this immuneACCESS dataset retains in-frame rearrangements with V and J assigned. A fraction of the clones does not appear; measured against another copy, unresolved V genes explain less than half of the discrepancy, and the remainder lacks a known reason. For this sample there are some 190,000 clones; approximately 50% appear just once. Around 9.1% of the sample is held by the ten biggest clonotypes. Material: CD8+ T cells sorted from blood, obtained around week 53, from a patient treated with tofacitinib. All receptors derive from a human donor with alopecia areata.

The chain employs TRBV6-1 and TRBJ2-7; TRBD2 matches at 14 bases. V lost 8 bases to trimming and J lost 7 bases; unmatched junction nucleotides: 10. There are 15 residues in the CDR3. The V gene's germline CDR1 is MNHNS and CDR2 SASEGT. DNA for the CDR3: TGTGCCAGCCAGGGACTAGCGGGGGACTACAATGAGCAGTACTTC. Protein: CASQGLAGDYNEQYF.

This clone was found once. The chain joins TRBV7-2 to TRBJ2-2; a weak D match, TRBD1 (6 bases). Germline CDR1 reads SGHTA; CDR2 reads FQGNSA. The CDR3 is made up of 14 amino acids. The V and J ends lost 1 base and 6 bases respectively, with 9 bases between them. CDR3: CASSLDYRAGELFF. Here the CDR3 DNA reads TGTGCCAGCAGCTTAGATTACAGGGCCGGGGAGCTGTTTTTT.

The CDR3, as DNA: TGTGCCATCCAGGGAAGGGAGTCTGGGGCCAACGTCCTGACTTTC. Its protein is CAIQGRESGANVLTF. The chain couples TRBV10-3 to TRBJ2-6; D may be TRBD1 or TRBD2 (5 bases each). V was trimmed by 8 bases and J by 1 base, leaving 12 bases between them. Per the germline V gene, CDR1 is ENHRY and CDR2 is SYGVKD. This CDR3 has 15 residues.

This clone was found a few times. V gene TRBV11-2 combines with J gene TRBJ2-5; TRBD1 aligns across 10 bases. The CDR3 loop spans 15 amino acids. J gave up 5 bases and V 4 bases, and 7 bases lay outside the gene matches. Germline assignment: CDR1 SGHAT and CDR2 FQNNGV. This CDR3 reads CASSSETGGWETQYF. The CDR3 coding sequence is TGTGCCAGCAGCTCCGAGACAGGGGGCTGGGAGACCCAGTACTTC.

This rearrangement joins TRBV7-8 to TRBJ1-5; D is unresolved. Germline CDR1 and CDR2: SGHVS and FQNEAQ. Trimming removed 5 bases from V and 4 bases from J, with 6 bases in between. The CDR3 is made up of 12 amino acids. CDR3 bases: TGTGCCAGCAGCCCCCTGAATCAGCCCCAGCATTTT. Amino acids: CASSPLNQPQHF.

The rearrangement links TRBV5-1 to TRBJ1-1; 7 bases match TRBD1. The CDR3 is made up of 15 amino acids. The V gene's germline CDR1 is SGHRS and CDR2 YFSETQ. Trimming cost V 3 bases and J 1 base; bases outside gene matches: 6. CDR3 in DNA: TGCGCCAGCAGCTCCCCCGGGACAGCGAACACTGAAGCTTTCTTT. Amino acids: CASSSPGTANTEAFF.

The V and J genes are TRBV29-1 and TRBJ1-2, with unresolved D. This CDR3 has 11 amino acids. CDR1 is SQVTM and CDR2 is ANQGSEA in the germline V gene. DNA for the CDR3: TGCAGTGATGGCACCCTCTATGGCTACACCTTC. Residues: CSDGTLYGYTF.

The chain recombines TRBV5-1 with TRBJ2-7; D call uncertain. Per germline, CDR1 SGHRS and CDR2 YFSETQ. This CDR3 region has 13 residues. V lost 4 bases and J 0 bases, leaving 8 bases between the germline ends. CDR3 residues: CASSVGISYEQYF. In nucleotides, the CDR3 is TGCGCCAGCAGCGTTGGGATCTCCTACGAGCAGTACTTC.

This clone has more than one count but fewer than ten. V usage is TRBV25-1 and J usage is TRBJ2-4; perhaps TRBD1 as D (5 bases). V was cut by 2 bases and J by 3 bases, with 20 bases left in between. This CDR3 comprises 18 residues. Germline V gives CDR1 MGHDK, CDR2 SYGVNS. CDR3 sequence reads: CASSEGARVGWGKNIQYF. CDR3 DNA sequence: TGTGCCAGCAGTGAAGGGGCGCGCGTGGGTTGGGGCAAAAACATTCAGTACTTC.

The chain couples TRBV6-5 to TRBJ1-3; 7 positions match TRBD1. CDR3 size: 15 residues. V was clipped by 5 bases and J by 2 bases; unmatched bases: 6. Germline V lookup: CDR1 MNHEY, CDR2 SVGAGI. The CDR3 reads CASSLGTEAGNTIYF. DNA for the CDR3: TGTGCCAGCAGTCTGGGGACAGAAGCTGGAAACACCATATATTTT.